This T cell receptor (beta chain) was recorded in a study of T cells in localized non-small cell lung cancer. Study observations and caveats: A higher density of T cells in blood coincided with extended overall survival. Exceeding tumor, uninvolved adjacent lung had the highest T cell clonality. Appearances in adjacent lung were noted for a median roughly 50 of the top 100 tumor clones. Without multi-region sequencing, intratumor heterogeneity could not be excluded.

Libraries were prepared by immunoSEQ multiplex PCR; TCRdb keeps only in-frame clonotypes and omits some of them. Among around 40,000 clones listed, about 88% were seen once. This CDR3 has 13 residues. Germline V gives CDR1 SQVTM, CDR2 ANQGSEA. V lost 0 bases and J lost 5, with 10 bases in between. On this clone: No antigen is known for it.

The chain joins TRBV29-1 to TRBJ1-2, with D hard to call. This specimen consisted of peripheral blood, obtained before any cancer treatment. This clonotype was sampled from a woman between 18 and 55 years old with stage III lung adenocarcinoma. The CDR3 here is CSVEDPGLYGYTF. For the CDR3, the DNA is TGCAGCGTTGAAGATCCGGGTCTTTATGGCTACACCTTC.